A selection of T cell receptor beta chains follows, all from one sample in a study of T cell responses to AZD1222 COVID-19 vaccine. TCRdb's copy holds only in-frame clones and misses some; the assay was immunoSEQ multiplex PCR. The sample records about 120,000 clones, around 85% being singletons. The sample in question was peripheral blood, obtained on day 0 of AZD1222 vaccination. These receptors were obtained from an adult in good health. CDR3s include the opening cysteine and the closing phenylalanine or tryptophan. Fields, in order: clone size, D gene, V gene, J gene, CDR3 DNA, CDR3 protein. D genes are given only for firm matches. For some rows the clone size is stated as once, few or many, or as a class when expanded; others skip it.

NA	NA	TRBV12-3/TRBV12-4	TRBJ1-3	TGTGCCAGCAGCCTTGGCTCTGGAAACACCATATATTTT	CASSLGSGNTIYF
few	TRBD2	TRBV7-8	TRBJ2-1	TGTGCCAGCAGCTGGACGACTAGCGGGAGGAGTGAGCAGTTCTTC	CASSWTTSGRSEQFF
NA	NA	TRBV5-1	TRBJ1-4	TGCGCCAGCAGCTTGGCCCCAGATAGGACTAATGAAAAACTGTTTTTT	CASSLAPDRTNEKLFF
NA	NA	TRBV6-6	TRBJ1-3	TGTGCCAGCCTGCGGGGGGGGCACACCATATATTTT	CASLRGGHTIYF
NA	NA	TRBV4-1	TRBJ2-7	TGCGCCAGCAGCCAAGAACTCGACACCTCCTACGAGCAGTACTTC	CASSQELDTSYEQYF
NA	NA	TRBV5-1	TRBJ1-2	TGCGCCAGCAGCTTGCCGGGTCAGGGAGGCTACACCTTC	CASSLPGQGGYTF
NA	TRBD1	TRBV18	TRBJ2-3	TGTGCCAGCTCACCCGGGACAGGGGGGTCAGATACGCAGTATTTT	CASSPGTGGSDTQYF
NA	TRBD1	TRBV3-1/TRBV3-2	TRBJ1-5	TGTGCCAGCAGCCCCCGGGACAGGGGGCTCGGTCAGCCCCAGCATTTT	CASSPRDRGLGQPQHF
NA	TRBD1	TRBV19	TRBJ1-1	TGTGCCAGTAGTACTCGCGCCGGGACAGGGGGCCTGAACACTGAAGCTTTCTTT	CASSTRAGTGGLNTEAFF
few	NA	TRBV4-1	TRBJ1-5	TGCGCCAGCAGCCAAGGGACAGCAGCACGCAATCAGCCCCAGCATTTT	CASSQGTAARNQPQHF
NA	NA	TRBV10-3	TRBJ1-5	TGTGCCATCAGTGAAGGCGGAGGGCATGGTCAGCCCCAGCATTTT	CAISEGGGHGQPQHF
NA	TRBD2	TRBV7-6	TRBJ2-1	TGTGCCAGCAGCCCGCGACTAGCGGGAGGAGGTGATGAGCAGTTCTTC	CASSPRLAGGGDEQFF
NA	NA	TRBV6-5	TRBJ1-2	TGTGCCAGCCCCACGGGAGCGAACTATGGCTACACCTTC	CASPTGANYGYTF
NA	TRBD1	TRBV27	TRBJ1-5	TGTGCCAGCAGTCCTCAGGGGGACGATCAGCCCCAGCATTTT	CASSPQGDDQPQHF
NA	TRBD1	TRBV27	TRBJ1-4	TGTGCCAGCAGTTTATCGTGGGGGACAGGGGGTAGGGCTAATGAAAAACTGTTTTTT	CASSLSWGTGGRANEKLFF